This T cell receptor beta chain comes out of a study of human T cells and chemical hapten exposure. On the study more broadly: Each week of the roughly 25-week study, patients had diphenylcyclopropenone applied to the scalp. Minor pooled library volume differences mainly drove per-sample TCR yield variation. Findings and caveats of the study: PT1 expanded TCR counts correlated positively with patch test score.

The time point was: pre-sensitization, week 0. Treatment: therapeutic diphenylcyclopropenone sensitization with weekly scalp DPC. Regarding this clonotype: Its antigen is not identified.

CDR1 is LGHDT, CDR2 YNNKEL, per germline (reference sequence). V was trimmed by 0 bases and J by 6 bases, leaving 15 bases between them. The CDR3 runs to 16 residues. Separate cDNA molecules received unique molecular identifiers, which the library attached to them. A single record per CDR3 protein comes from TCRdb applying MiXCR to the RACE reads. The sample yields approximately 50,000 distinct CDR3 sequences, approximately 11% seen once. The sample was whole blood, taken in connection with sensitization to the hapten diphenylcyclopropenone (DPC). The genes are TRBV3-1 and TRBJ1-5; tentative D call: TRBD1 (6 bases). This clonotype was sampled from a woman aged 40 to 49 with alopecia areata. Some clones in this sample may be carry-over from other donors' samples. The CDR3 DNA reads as TGTGCCAGCAGCCAAGACAGGGGCTTATACGGTCAGCCCCAGCATTTT. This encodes CASSQDRGLYGQPQHF.